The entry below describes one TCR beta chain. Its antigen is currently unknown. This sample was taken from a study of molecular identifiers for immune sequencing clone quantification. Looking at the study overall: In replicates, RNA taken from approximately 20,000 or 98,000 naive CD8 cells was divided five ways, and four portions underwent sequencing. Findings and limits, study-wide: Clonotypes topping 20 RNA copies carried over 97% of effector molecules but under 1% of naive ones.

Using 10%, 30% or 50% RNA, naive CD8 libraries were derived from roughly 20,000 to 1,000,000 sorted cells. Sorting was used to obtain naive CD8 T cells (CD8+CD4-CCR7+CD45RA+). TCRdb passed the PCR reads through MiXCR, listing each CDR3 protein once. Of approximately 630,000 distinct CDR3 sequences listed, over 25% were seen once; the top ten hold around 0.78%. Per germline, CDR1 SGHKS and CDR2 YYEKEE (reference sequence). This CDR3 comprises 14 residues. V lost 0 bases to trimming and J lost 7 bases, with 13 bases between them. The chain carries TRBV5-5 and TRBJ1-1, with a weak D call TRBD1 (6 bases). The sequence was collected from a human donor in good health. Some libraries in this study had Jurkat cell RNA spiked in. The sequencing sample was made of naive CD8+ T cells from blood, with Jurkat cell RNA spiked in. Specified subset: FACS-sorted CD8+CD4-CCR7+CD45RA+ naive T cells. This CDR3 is CASSLGTGIVEAFF. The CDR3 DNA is TGTGCCAGCAGCTTGGGAACAGGGATAGTTGAAGCTTTCTTT.